The next 9 T cell receptor beta chains were all read from a single sample in a study of shared clonotypes between healthy human individuals. Method: immunoSEQ multiplex PCR; TCRdb's copy keeps in-frame clones and lacks some. The repertoire holds about 1.1 million clones, with roughly 77% as singletons. Sequenced: memory CD4+ T cells from PBMCs. Subset described: CD45RA-negative fraction. The receptors derive from a man younger than 30 in good health. Some clones in this sample may be carry-over from other donors' samples.

The chain couples TRBV2 to TRBJ2-7; TRBD2 aligns across 10 bases. The CDR3 sequence is 12 residues long. The ends lost 10 bases at V and 3 bases at J; junction bases unmatched: 3. The V gene's germline CDR1 is SNHLY and CDR2 FYNNEI. The CDR3 protein is CATSSGGYEQYF. CDR3 sequence (DNA): TGTGCCACCTCTAGCGGGGGCTACGAGCAGTACTTC.

This clone was seen once. The rearrangement uses TRBV5-1 and TRBJ2-7, with D possibly TRBD1 on 6 matching bases. Trimming cost V 3 bases and J 4 bases, with 14 bases left between them. CDR1 SGHRS and CDR2 YFSETQ come from the germline V gene. The CDR3 covers 14 residues. In DNA, the CDR3 is TGCGCCAGCAGCTCTATAACAGGGACGTACGAGCAGTACTTC. Translated, it gives CASSSITGTYEQYF.

The V and J genes are TRBV28 and TRBJ2-7; TRBD1 aligns across 8 bases. The V gene end was trimmed by 5 bases and the J gene end by 5 bases; junction bases not matched to a gene: 8. The CDR3 extends over 14 amino acids. CDR1 and CDR2 from the germline V gene are MDHEN and SYDVKM. The CDR3 here is CASSLRTGRNEQYF. The CDR3 coding sequence is TGTGCCAGCAGTCTCCGGACAGGGAGAAACGAGCAGTACTTC.

This chain connects TRBV5-8 to TRBJ2-5; a weak D match, TRBD2 (6 bases). Trimming left V 6 bases short and J 7 bases short, with 28 bases between. The germline V gene encodes CDR1 SGHTS and CDR2 YDEGEE. The CDR3 is made up of 17 amino acids. The CDR3: CASNLKELASFHRTQYF. The CDR3 nucleotides read TGTGCCAGCAACCTAAAGGAGCTAGCGTCCTTCCATAGGACCCAGTACTTC.

This clone was seen just once. The chain is built from TRBV7-9 and TRBJ2-3; weak D call: TRBD2 (5 bases). The CDR3 loop spans 14 amino acids. V shed 5 bases and J shed 0 bases, with 9 bases lying between them. The germline V gene has CDR1 SEHNR and CDR2 FQNEAQ (reference sequence). The CDR3 spells CASSPQRSTDTQYF. The CDR3 DNA sequence: TGTGCCAGCAGCCCCCAGCGGAGCACAGATACGCAGTATTTT.

The chain links TRBV18 to TRBJ2-7, with D tentatively TRBD1 (6 bases). Germline-derived CDR1 and CDR2 are KGHSH and LQKENI. V was cut by 5 bases and J by 1 base, with 15 bases left in between. CDR3 length equals 15 residues. CDR3 bases: TGTGCCAGCTCATGGCAGGGGCTCCTGTCCTACGAGCAGTACTTC. It translates to CASSWQGLLSYEQYF.

V is TRBV6-1 and J is TRBJ2-3; 7 bases agree with TRBD1. J was trimmed by 0 bases and V by 7 bases; bases with no gene match: 4. This CDR3 is 14 amino acids long. CDR1 and CDR2 from the germline V gene are MNHNS and SASEGT. CDR3 in amino acids: CASKRDRSTDTQYF. In DNA, the CDR3 is TGTGCCAGCAAAAGGGACAGAAGCACAGATACGCAGTATTTT.

The V gene is TRBV11-2, the J gene TRBJ1-1, with 8 bases aligning to TRBD1. The germline V gene encodes CDR1 SGHAT and CDR2 FQNNGV. Trimming cost V 7 bases and J 5 bases; bases outside gene matches: 15. The CDR3 loop spans 16 amino acids. CDR3 protein: CASNLWGAGGQTEAFF. CDR3 nucleotides: TGTGCCAGCAACCTCTGGGGGGCAGGGGGCCAGACTGAAGCTTTCTTT. The entire variable domain, with the rest obtained from reference TRBV11-2 and TRBJ1-1, is as follows: EAGVAQSPRYKIIEKRQSVAFWCNPISGHATLYWYQQILGQGPKLLIQFQNNGVVDDSQLPKDRFSAERLKGVDSTLKIQPAKLEDSAVYLCASNLWGAGGQTEAFFGQGTRLTVV.

This chain links TRBV28 with TRBJ2-5; the match to TRBD2 covers 15 bases. V shed 4 bases, J shed 6 bases, and the junction held 9 bases outside the gene matches. CDR1 is MDHEN and CDR2 is SYDVKM in the germline V gene. The CDR3 spans 17 residues. CDR3 coding DNA: TGTGCCAGCAGTTCTCCGGGACTAGCGGGAGGCGGGAAGACCCAGTACTTC. It yields the protein CASSSPGLAGGGKTQYF.